This T cell receptor (beta chain) was sequenced for a study of STAT5B mutations in CD4+ large granular lymphocyte leukemia (dated by TCRdb to the early 2020s). Turning to the overall study: Among the healthy controls, the CDR3 'QG' motif was associated with a particular HLA allele. The study compared the TCRbeta repertoires of patients with CD4+ T-cell large granular lymphocyte leukemia against the TCRbeta repertoires of healthy blood donors. Flow cytometry on FACSCanto II or FACSVerse confirmed that purified fractions exceeded 95% purity among lymphocytes.

The immunoSEQ assay at survey resolution was applied to genomic DNA for sequencing of TCRbeta rearrangements. The authors' analysis ran thus. In the TCR sequencing data, the lowest productive clonotype frequency that could be detected was 2.59 x 10-5. Only productive TCRbeta rearrangements, meaning sequences that were complete and in-frame, were kept for the analyses. The clonality of each sample was calculated as Simpson clonality in the immunoSEQ Analyzer version 3.0. Clones were grouped by frequency into very rare, small, medium, large (1-20%) or hyperexpanded (>20%) categories. Generation probabilities were estimated with OLGA 1.2.3, V-gene circos plots were made with VDJtools, specificities were looked up in VDJdb, and CDR3 motifs were identified with GLIPH. As stored in TCRdb, this immuneACCESS dataset retains in-frame rearrangements with V and J assigned. A fraction of the clones does not appear; measured against another copy, unresolved V genes explain less than half of the discrepancy, and the remainder lacks a known reason. V, J and clone size are taken as reported in that table, and D and trimming were inferred from the DNA itself. Here the sample has about 26,000 clones; 80% to 85% occur a single time. The ten largest clones capture over 0.3% of the sample.

The healthy controls were 37 blood donors, and the buffy coats of these donors were supplied by the Finnish Red Cross blood service. All TCR-sequenced material derived from peripheral blood: patient blood samples and healthy donor buffy coats. Peripheral blood mononuclear cells were isolated by Ficoll-Hypaque gradient centrifugation. Magnetic purification was used to isolate CD4+ cells from the buffy coats of the healthy controls. Genomic DNA was extracted using the Gentra Puregene Cell and Tissue kit, and a Qubit 2.0 fluorometer was used to quantify it. Notes on this clone: What this receptor recognizes is not known. Per-base qualities were not stored, and no clone one base away is much larger.

V loses 3 bases, J loses 2 bases, and the germline ends lie 11 bases apart. Sequences LNHDA (CDR1) and SQIVND (CDR2) are obtained from the germline V gene (reference sequence). The CDR3 has 15 amino acids, counting the end cysteine and phenylalanine. The DNA shown is the 45-base CDR3, in frame from base 1. The full study reports these points: Enrichment of TRBV06-family usage was observed among the top patient clones (8/27) relative to healthy controls (2/35). The data were not HLA-matched, and the higher clonality in CD4+ T-LGLL than in CD8+ T-LGLL could be due to the relatively small sample size. CD4-sorted patient repertoires appeared more clonal than healthy CD4+ repertoires, and this difference persisted after removing the putative leukemic clones. Each patient's main leukemic clonotypes were private, but roughly a quarter of these clonotypes showed up at low frequency in the non-leukemic repertoires of other patients.

Here the chain combines TRBV19 and TRBJ1-5; TRBD1 is possibly the D segment (5 matching bases). The clonotype originates from a human donor in good health. Source material: CD4+ T cells from blood buffy coats. Here the CDR3 is given as CASSMYTGGNQPQHF. The DNA sequence follows: TGTGCCAGTAGTATGTACACGGGGGGCAATCAGCCCCAGCATTTT. When the CDR3 is completed using the reference TRBV19 and TRBJ1-5 genes on either side, the full variable domain is DGGITQSPKYLFRKEGQNVTLSCEQNLNHDAMYWYRQDPGQGLRLIYYSQIVNDFQKGDIAEGYSVSREKKESFPLTVTSAQKNPTAFYLCASSMYTGGNQPQHFGDGTRLSIL.